This TCR beta chain was captured in a study of OX40 agonist ivuxolimab in advanced cancers. On the study more broadly: Therapy given before enrollment (anti-PD-1, anti-PD-L1 or anti-CTLA-4) was allowed, and 35% to 45% had some.

The junction had 15 bases not matched to a gene; V was cut back by 3 bases and J by 0 bases. The CDR3 length is 19 residues. Germline CDR1 reads SGHRS; CDR2 reads YFSETQ. Clones were read by immunoSEQ multiplex PCR, and TCRdb kept only the in-frame ones, dropping some. This sample has around 80,000 clones; roughly nine tenths occur once, and the top ten carry 0.99%. Autoimmune disease history or systemic immunosuppression barred patients. Sampled blood was obtained at baseline, cycle 4 day 1, and cycle 7 day 1. This sequence originates from an adult with an advanced solid tumor such as melanoma, head and neck, liver or kidney cancer. The V call is TRBV5-1, the J call TRBJ2-5; 9 nucleotides line up with TRBD2. Here the sequenced sample was CD4+ or CD8+ T cells sorted from blood, taken in a trial of the OX40 agonist ivuxolimab. CDR3: CASSSKRGDQNLYQETQYF. The CDR3 nucleotides are TGCGCCAGCAGCTCGAAGCGGGGGGACCAAAACCTGTACCAAGAGACCCAGTACTTC.